This T cell receptor (beta chain) was recovered during a study of CD8+ T cells in alopecia areata. Regarding the study as a whole: Many expanded lesional clones stayed in scalp and blood while on tofacitinib.

This clone was observed a single time. Its antigen is unidentified. Germline V gene lookup returns CDR1 GTSNPN and CDR2 SVGIG (reference sequence). The V and J ends lost 3 bases and 7 bases, in that order; junction bases with no gene match: 6. This CDR3 contains 14 residues. As for treatment: oral pan-JAK inhibitor, 5-10 mg twice daily. Peripheral blood samples and lesional scalp punch biopsies were obtained from alopecia areata patients. In each case, RNA was isolated and then reverse transcribed into cDNA as the sequencing template. The table came from immunoSEQ multiplex PCR; TCRdb's copy has only in-frame clones and leaves some out. The sample has 130,000 or so clones; about 86% are singletons.

The rearrangement joins TRBV30 to TRBJ2-1; 10 positions match TRBD2. This clonotype originated in a human donor with alopecia areata. The specimen comprised CD8+ T cells sorted from blood, sampled at week 4, from a patient treated with tofacitinib. CDR3 bases: TGTGCCTGGAGCGTCGGTAGCGGGAGGAATGAGCAGTTCTTC. This codes for CAWSVGSGRNEQFF.